The TCR beta chain under discussion was sequenced for a study of cytomegalovirus exposure and HLA in healthy donors (dated 2017 in TCRdb). Regarding the study in general: In an earlier analysis of some 550 of the donors, 276 Gb of sequence data and 90 million to 120 million unique TCR beta sequences from about 179 million T cells were reported. Rather than drawing on any new phenotypic data, the later analysis identified candidate immune exposures from TCR beta sequences and the way those sequences occurred across donors. Among the roughly 400 genotyped donors, approximately 81% belonged to the genetic ancestry cluster associated with self-reported Caucasian donors. Besides the first cohort of approximately 710 subjects, a separate validation cohort made up of roughly 120 different subjects was used. To predict cytomegalovirus infection status, the study combined high-throughput TCR immunosequencing, statistical association of individual TCRs with disease status, and machine learning. Four to six DR-DQ haplotypes were handled as single units for association and clustering, since linkage in the cohort was strong. Approximately 300 gigabases of sequencing data and approximately 93 million unique TCR sequences were included in an early release covering over 600 HLA-typed donors. The aim of the study was to test whether cataloging public T cell receptors could identify signatures of past pathogen exposure. In an earlier analysis of a few hundred of the donors, high-throughput TCR beta sequencing was used to judge whether each TCR beta V gene segment behaved as functional or pseudogenic. The T cell repertoires of 670 or so subjects were profiled by immunosequencing and related to cytomegalovirus serostatus. A later genetic analysis used genome-wide SNP genotypes for about 65% of the roughly 700 donors, treating that subset as a discovery cohort. Donor age, sex, ethnicity and CMV serostatus were collected together with the repertoire data. Every repertoire in the discovery cohort had been generated on one and the same sequencing platform. Typing coverage varied by locus: roughly 620-640 donors for A, B, C, DRB1 and DQB1; around 560 for DQA1; over 600 for DPA1; 450 to 480 for DPB1. To study patterns of TCR occurrence, a later analysis re-analyzed previously published TCR beta repertoires from 666 donors and added high-resolution HLA genotyping. Among roughly 400 genotyped donors of the cohort, an average of 235,054 unique TCR beta nucleotide sequences were sequenced per donor, roughly 20% of them non-productive. HLA typing covered class I and class II loci at four-digit resolution.

Receptor libraries were prepared by the immunoSEQ multiplex PCR assay. A mixture of 60 forward primers for TCR Vbeta segments and 13 reverse primers for TCR Jbeta segments was used in the multiplex PCR. Amplification of the CDR3 region of rearranged TCR beta genes was performed with a multiplex PCR assay on genomic DNA. Amplified TCR beta libraries were sequenced as 87-base-pair reads on the Illumina HiSeq System. For the original study's pipeline: A later analysis counted about 82 million unique TCR beta chains across the 670 or so repertoires, and some 11 million of these chains were shared by at least two donors. Raw reads were error-corrected and collapsed into unique sequences by a nearest-neighbor algorithm in which closely related sequences were merged to remove PCR and sequencing errors. Alignment of CDR3 sequences to IMGT reference sequences was used to assign V, D and J gene segments. For a sequence to be retained, a match of at least six nucleotides to both a V gene segment and a J gene segment was required. Rearrangements were classified as productive when the CDR3 lacked stop codons and remained in frame with V and J, and all other rearrangements were classified as non-productive. CDR3 was defined by IMGT convention, running from the second conserved V-encoded cysteine to the conserved J-encoded phenylalanine. The earlier analysis of 587 of the donors excluded sequences that lacked an unambiguous match to a single V gene segment. An earlier analysis of 587 of the donors classified V segments as functional when productive rearrangements were above 56.7% and as segregating when the standard deviation between donors was above 5%. A statistical classification framework was developed to diagnose cytomegalovirus status using the catalog of TCR beta chain sequences. In a later analysis, V and J genes were assigned by comparing TCR nucleotide sequences against IMGT/GENE-DB human TR gene sequences. In a later analysis, CDR3 sequences and most-parsimonious VDJ recombination scenarios were assigned using the TCRdist pipeline. In a later analysis, each TCR beta chain was defined by its CDR3 amino acid sequence together with its V-gene family, and reads lacking a unique V-gene family were excluded. A later analysis removed 550 to 650 highly shared, low-generation-probability nucleotide sequences to deal with suspected cross-contamination and a sequencing artifact. A later analysis calculated a clonal expansion index for each public chain from normalized within-repertoire ranks of inferred template counts. In a later analysis, generation probabilities were computed with a VDJ recombination model fitted to out-of-frame rearrangements, and the resulting probabilities were checked against IGoR. Hypergeometric tests were used in a later analysis to score TCR-TCR, TCR-HLA and TCR-CMV co-occurrence, with a repertoire-size bias correction applied to the TCR pairs. In a later analysis, false discovery rates were estimated by permuting HLA or CMV assignments 20 times. In a later analysis, co-occurring TCRs were grouped using DBSCAN, with TCRdist sequence similarity added in when clustering inside HLA-allele-positive subsets. Repertoires with fewer than 30,000 or more than 120,000 public chains, plus five repertoires with anomalous nucleotide sharing, were excluded from co-occurrence clustering. Held by TCRdb, this immuneACCESS table contains in-frame sequences only and omits some clones. Under half of the omission traces to an unresolved V gene where checked; the cause of the rest is unknown. For V, J and clone size, that table is used; D and trimming come from the DNA. This sample gives fewer than 250,000 clones in total; more than 80% of them show up just once. 2.9% of the sample goes to the ten largest clones.

In total, approximately 700 healthy bone marrow donors made up the cohort. At the time of sampling, every cohort member was nominally healthy, though immune exposures that went unrecorded were likely present. The donor tested CMV seronegative, placing the donor among the roughly 400 seronegative members of the cohort. Every donor gave a peripheral blood sample, and the peripheral blood mononuclear cells from that sample were used for TCR beta sequencing. Genomic DNA extraction from the blood cell samples was performed with the Qiagen DNeasy Blood Extraction Kit. Overall results and qualifications from the work: Broadly in line with IMGT annotations, most TCR beta V segments showed up in productive rearrangements about 90% or about 30% of the time in an earlier analysis of under 700 of the donors. In a later analysis, HLA-associated TCR beta chains showed more clonal expansion and lower generation probabilities than non-associated chains that were equally common. The only immune exposure information available for the cohort was CMV serostatus. In this cohort, only TCR beta chains were sequenced, and detectable features were limited by the absence of alpha or paired-chain data. An association between a missense DCLRE1C variant and V-gene and J-gene trimming of TCR beta chains was found in a later genetic analysis and replicated in an independent cohort. Linkage disequilibrium might explain the correlated functional status among segregating V segments, but an unknown experimental factor could not be excluded. In vitro tests confirmed that a few of the cytomegalovirus-associated TCR beta chains recognize cytomegalovirus antigens. The presence/absence analyses assumed that sequencing depth was roughly uniform across donors, and that assumption may not be true. Because HLA typing was missing for some donors at each locus, association tests included only the typed subset. Cytomegalovirus status was reported to be diagnosed by the classifier with high specificity and sensitivity in both the original and validation cohorts. According to a later analysis, parvovirus B19, influenza, CMV and Epstein-Barr virus appeared linked to several top co-occurrence clusters. A total of roughly 160 TCR beta chains were listed by the study as associated with cytomegalovirus. A further reported finding was that TCR beta sequences accurately predicted the HLA-A and HLA-B alleles for most subjects in the first cohort. Because counts were too low, approximately 18 rarely observed V segments, including chromosome 9 orphons, were excluded from the earlier analysis of several hundred of the donors. Most TCR sequences were observed very rarely across donors, whereas some public TCRs were present in many individuals. It was suggested by the authors that the approach could potentially be generalized to other disease states and immunological phenotypes. In a later analysis, the rate of TCR association differed among HLA loci, with DRB1 alleles having the most associated TCRs and HLA-C alleles having the fewest. The 87-base-pair reads could not distinguish some IMGT-functional V segments, including TRBV6-2 and TRBV6-3, so those segments were excluded. According to a later genetic analysis, donors in an Asian-associated ancestry cluster had fewer N-insertions in productive TCRs than the roughly 670-donor mean. The sequencing pipeline was judged likely to have produced a cluster of highly shared sequence variants as a technical artifact. In a later analysis, most CMV-associated TCR beta chains were found to appear HLA-restricted, with HLA associations seemingly driven largely by CMV exposure. When HLA alleles, especially DR and DQ, strongly co-occurred, attributing TCR associations to individual alleles was difficult. In a later analysis, around 17,000 TCR beta sequences were associated with specific HLA alleles at a false discovery rate of 0.05.

From the germline V gene, CDR1 is SGHRS and CDR2 is YFSETQ. Trimming accounts for 1 base at V and 4 bases at J, while the number of junction bases matched to no gene is 4. The CDR3 covers 15 residues, taking in both the cysteine and the phenylalanine. The read is trimmed to its CDR3 DNA, 45 bases read in frame from base 1. This clone was counted once. Its antigen is currently not known. No per-base quality is available; no much larger clone lies one base away. The chain is assembled from TRBV5-1 and TRBJ2-1, with 8 bases aligning to TRBD2. The sequence came from a man aged 30-40 years in good health and CMV-seronegative. The sequencing input was PBMCs. In nucleotides, the sequence is TGCGCCAGCAGCTTGCAAACTAGCGGTTACAATGAGCAGTTCTTC. This gives the protein CASSLQTSGYNEQFF.